The table lists the clone carrying this T cell receptor beta chain with a few counts. Per germline, CDR1 SNHLY and CDR2 FYNNEI. This CDR3 is 14 amino acids long. The V end lost 4 bases, the J end lost 1 base, and 9 bases lay between the germline ends. These data come from a study of T-cell memory formation after mild COVID-19. TCRdb redid the calling of the 5' RACE reads with MiXCR, one entry per CDR3 protein. The table has just over 300,000 distinct CDR3 sequences, 15% to 20% seen once; the top ten hold under 25%. The genes are TRBV2 and TRBJ2-3; D possibly uses TRBD1 or TRBD2 (5 bases each). The clonotype originates from a young man who had mild COVID-19 (a few samples of this study predate the infection). Cell type and time point are not known. The sample consisted of PBMCs or a T cell subset sorted from them (not recorded which). The CDR3 is CASSGGARTDTQYF. The CDR3 nucleotides read TGTGCCAGCAGTGGAGGGGCACGCACAGATACGCAGTATTTT.